The 13 T cell receptor beta chains reported below all come from one sample, sequenced in a study of blood T cell repertoires in COVID-19. Profiling relied on immunoSEQ multiplex PCR, and the TCRdb table lists in-frame clones only, not all of them. This table holds around 220,000 clones, more than 75% found once. The sample taken for sequencing was peripheral blood. These receptors all come from a woman of 80 years or more with COVID-19, enrolled during active disease.

This clone has just a few counts. The V gene is TRBV30, the J gene TRBJ1-5, with TRBD1 matching 8 bases. The length of the CDR3 is 16 residues. Germline CDR1 GTSNPN, CDR2 SVGIG (reference sequence). V trimming: 3 bases; J trimming: 2 bases; junction bases outside the gene matches: 9. The CDR3 DNA follows: TGTGCCTGGAGCACACAGGGGGTGACGCGCAATCAGCCCCAGCATTTT. This encodes CAWSTQGVTRNQPQHF.

This chain joins TRBV2 and TRBJ2-1, with TRBD2 matching over 10 bases. The V and J ends lost 3 bases and 12 bases, in that order; junction bases with no gene match: 14. Germline assignment: CDR1 SNHLY and CDR2 FYNNEI. There are 16 residues in the CDR3. The CDR3 spells CASSDGRTSGTEGQFF. CDR3 coding DNA: TGTGCCAGCAGTGATGGTCGGACTAGCGGAACAGAGGGGCAGTTCTTC. Complete variable domain (other parts from reference TRBV2 and TRBJ2-1): EPEVTQTPSHQVTQMGQEVILRCVPISNHLYFYWYRQILGQKVEFLVSFYNNEISEKSEIFDDQFSVERPDGSNFTLKIRSTKLEDSAMYFCASSDGRTSGTEGQFFGPGTRLTVL.

This chain uses TRBV28 with TRBJ2-1; D might be TRBD2 (6 bases). This CDR3 spans 11 amino acids. Trimming pared 10 bases from V and 7 bases from J, leaving 11 bases between. Germline V gene lookup returns CDR1 MDHEN and CDR2 SYDVKM. The CDR3 nucleotides are TGTGCCATCACGGGGAGGAATGAGCAGTTCTTC. Its translation: CAITGRNEQFF.

Note on this clone: Other DNA sequences of this sample code for an identical CDR3. The gene calls are TRBV5-1 and TRBJ1-1; D is perhaps TRBD1 (6 bases). Deletions cut 3 bases from V and 4 bases from J, with 10 bases between. The CDR3 extends over 13 amino acids. In germline, CDR1 is SGHRS, CDR2 YFSETQ. CDR3 region: CASSSQGGTEAFF. Here the CDR3 DNA reads TGCGCCAGCAGCTCACAGGGTGGCACTGAAGCTTTCTTT.

This clone came up once. The chain links TRBV9 to TRBJ2-5; D is possibly TRBD1 (6 bases). Germline CDR1 is SGDLS and CDR2 is YYNGEE. V was pared by 0 bases and J by 3 bases, with 15 bases between. The CDR3 is made up of 16 amino acids. The CDR3 here is CASSVADRFAKETQYF. Written as DNA, the CDR3 is TGTGCCAGCAGCGTAGCAGACAGGTTCGCGAAAGAGACCCAGTACTTC.

The rearrangement joins TRBV19 to TRBJ1-2; 9 bases fit TRBD1. V shed 5 bases, J shed 0 bases, and the junction held 10 bases outside the gene matches. Per germline, CDR1 LNHDA and CDR2 SQIVND (reference sequence). This CDR3 is built from 17 residues. This chain's CDR3 is CASSSPRTGAANYGYTF. The CDR3 DNA follows: TGTGCCAGTAGTTCCCCGAGGACAGGGGCCGCTAACTATGGCTACACCTTC. The variable domain in full, with the rest retrieved from reference TRBV19 and TRBJ1-2, is DGGITQSPKYLFRKEGQNVTLSCEQNLNHDAMYWYRQDPGQGLRLIYYSQIVNDFQKGDIAEGYSVSREKKESFPLTVTSAQKNPTAFYLCASSSPRTGAANYGYTFGSGTRLTVV.

The chain has TRBV5-1 and TRBJ2-1; a possible D gene is TRBD1 (5 bases). V gave up 0 bases and J gave up 0 bases, with 7 bases separating them. The CDR3 sequence is 15 residues long. The germline CDR1 and CDR2 sequences are SGHRS and YFSETQ. DNA for the CDR3: TGCGCCAGCAGCTTGGACAGGAGCTCCTACAATGAGCAGTTCTTC. Its translation is CASSLDRSSYNEQFF.

This clone was counted between two and nine times. The chain links TRBV7-3 to TRBJ2-4; tentatively, D is TRBD2 (6 bases). The CDR3 is 12 residues long. The germline CDR1 and CDR2 sequences are SGHTA and FQGTGA. V lost 3 bases and J lost 9, with 9 bases in between. CDR3 amino acids: CASSFPGGIQYF. The CDR3 DNA is TGTGCCAGCAGCTTTCCCGGGGGCATTCAGTACTTC.

The V and J genes are TRBV10-3 and TRBJ1-5, with TRBD1 as a possible D gene (6 bases). Trimming stripped 6 bases from V and 6 bases from J, with 15 bases between. This CDR3 is built from 14 residues. Germline V CDR1 and CDR2: ENHRY, SYGVKD. CDR3 amino acids: CAISAEQGAQPQHF. CDR3 nucleotides: TGTGCCATCAGCGCAGAACAGGGAGCTCAGCCCCAGCATTTT.

This clone showed up just once. The rearrangement joins TRBV29-1 to TRBJ1-5, with TRBD1 as a possible D gene (6 bases). The CDR3 extends over 12 amino acids. Germline V CDR1 and CDR2: SQVTM, ANQGSEA. Trimming cost V 3 bases and J 5 bases, with 8 bases left between them. This chain's CDR3 is CSVETGDQPQHF. In DNA form, the CDR3 reads TGCAGCGTTGAGACAGGAGATCAGCCCCAGCATTTT.

The rearrangement links TRBV6-5 to TRBJ1-2, with 9 bases matching TRBD1. CDR1 and CDR2 from the germline V gene are MNHEY and SVGAGI. The CDR3 consists of 16 residues. V was pared by 0 bases and J by 13 bases, with 15 bases of the junction left unmatched. The DNA for the CDR3 is TGTGCCAGCAGTTACTCGATGGACAGGGGCCACCTTACGAGCACCTTC. Residues: CASSYSMDRGHLTSTF.

The chain carries TRBV5-1 and TRBJ2-7; D is possibly TRBD2 (6 bases). The CDR3 sequence is 14 residues long. CDR1 and CDR2 (germline): SGHRS, YFSETQ. Trimming took 4 bases from V and 2 from J, leaving 13 bases between them. CDR3 protein: CASSAGTPTYEQYF. In DNA, the CDR3 is TGCGCCAGCAGCGCGGGGACGCCTACCTACGAGCAGTACTTC.

V and J are TRBV28 and TRBJ2-5; 10 bases map to TRBD2. This CDR3 spans 20 amino acids. V lost 5 bases, J lost 3 bases, and 21 bases stayed unmatched. Germline CDR1 MDHEN, CDR2 SYDVKM. DNA for the CDR3: TGTGCCAGCAGTCCTCGCCCGACTAGCGGGTACCTTCAACGTAAAGAGACCCAGTACTTC. This gives the protein CASSPRPTSGYLQRKETQYF.